These 16 T cell receptor beta chains originate from one sample sequenced in a study of beta chain features in type 1 diabetes. These receptors have no known antigen. The whole isolated RNA underwent reverse transcription, so sequencing captured expressed TCRB transcripts. Sequencing was performed with immunoSEQ multiplex PCR; in TCRdb, only in-frame clones are kept and a portion is missing. Found here are about 650,000 clones, around 12% of them singletons; the top ten hold around 0.12%. Study-wide findings and caveats: Moderate yet significant TCRB CDR3 shortening was seen in Type 1 diabetes patients in all four CD4+ subsets.

What was sequenced was naive CD4+ T cells from blood. The source is a man aged 30-40 years with type 1 diabetes.

The rearrangement links TRBV11-2 to TRBJ2-5; D unclear. V was trimmed by 4 bases and J by 2 bases, leaving 8 bases between them. Germline CDR1 and CDR2: SGHAT and FQNNGV. The CDR3 totals 13 residues. The CDR3 sequence: CASSSQRQETQYF. As DNA, the CDR3 is TGTGCCAGCAGCTCACAGCGACAAGAGACCCAGTACTTC. Supplemented by reference TRBV11-2 and TRBJ2-5, the full variable domain reads EAGVAQSPRYKIIEKRQSVAFWCNPISGHATLYWYQQILGQGPKLLIQFQNNGVVDDSQLPKDRFSAERLKGVDSTLKIQPAKLEDSAVYLCASSSQRQETQYFGPGTRLLVL.

This clone has just a few counts. The chain couples TRBV5-1 to TRBJ2-3, with D unclear. This CDR3 has 13 amino acids. V was trimmed by 4 bases and J by 6 bases, leaving 12 bases between them. Germline CDR1 is SGHRS and CDR2 is YFSETQ. CDR3 nucleotides: TGCGCCAGCAGCCCCTACTACGGGGATACGCAGTATTTT. Residues: CASSPYYGDTQYF.

This clone was counted only a few times. V usage is TRBV5-8 and J usage is TRBJ2-3; no reliable D call. The CDR3 is 14 amino acids. V was shortened by 4 bases and J by 1 base, with 10 bases between the two germline ends. Germline-derived CDR1 and CDR2 are SGHTS and YDEGEE. CDR3 sequence reads: CASSPGSRTDTQYF. The CDR3 DNA reads as TGTGCCAGCAGCCCCGGCAGTCGCACAGATACGCAGTATTTT.

This clone was picked up a small number of times. This chain uses TRBV28 with TRBJ2-5; D remains unclear. The CDR3 consists of 12 residues. Trimming pared 3 bases from V and 6 bases from J, leaving 8 bases between. Germline V gene sequence: CDR1 MDHEN, CDR2 SYDVKM. The CDR3: CASSLQLQTQYF. The CDR3 DNA is TGTGCCAGCAGTTTGCAGCTCCAGACCCAGTACTTC.

This clone was found many times. V is TRBV7-2 and J is TRBJ2-2, with D tentatively TRBD1 (5 bases). The CDR3 is 12 residues long. V lost 8 bases and J lost 7, with 11 bases in between. The germline CDR1 and CDR2 sequences are SGHTA and FQGNSA. Here the CDR3 DNA reads TGTGCCAGCCTAAAAAGGGGCGGGGAGCTGTTTTTT. Translating it yields CASLKRGGELFF.

The CDR3 protein is CASSQQGGITEAFF. CDR3 in DNA: TGTGCCAGCAGTCAACAGGGGGGGATCACTGAAGCTTTCTTT. The rearrangement uses TRBV14 and TRBJ1-1; the match to TRBD1 covers 8 bases. V dropped 6 bases and J dropped 4; count of bases not matched to a gene: 7. This CDR3 is built from 14 residues. Germline V gene lookup returns CDR1 SGHDN and CDR2 FVKESK. Complete variable domain (other parts from reference TRBV14 and TRBJ1-1): EAGVTQFPSHSVIEKGQTVTLRCDPISGHDNLYWYRRVMGKEIKFLLHFVKESKQDESGMPNNRFLAERTGGTYSTLKVQPAELEDSGVYFCASSQQGGITEAFFGQGTRLTVV.

This clone was seen only a few times. The chain links TRBV5-1 to TRBJ2-6; D not resolved. Germline V gene lookup returns CDR1 SGHRS and CDR2 YFSETQ. This CDR3 contains 14 residues. Trimming took off 4 bases at V and 1 base at J, with 6 bases between the two ends. The CDR3 coding sequence is TGCGCCAGCAGCCGAGGATCTGGGGCCAACGTCCTGACTTTC. Its translation is CASSRGSGANVLTF. Supplemented by reference TRBV5-1 and TRBJ2-6, the full variable domain reads KAGVTQTPRYLIKTRGQQVTLSCSPISGHRSVSWYQQTPGQGLQFLFEYFSETQRNKGNFPGRFSGRQFSNSRSEMNVSTLELGDSALYLCASSRGSGANVLTFGAGSRLTVL.

In its sample, this clone was seen a few times. The chain links TRBV5-4 to TRBJ2-1, with D perhaps matching TRBD1 or TRBD2 (6 bases each). V was clipped by 6 bases and J by 7 bases, with 29 bases between them. The CDR3 runs to 18 residues. Germline V gene data show CDR1 as SGHNT and CDR2 as YYREEE (reference sequence). The CDR3 nucleotides read TGTGCCAGCACCCCAGGAGGGGGATCGGATCATAAGGTGAATGAGCAGTTCTTC. This codes for CASTPGGGSDHKVNEQFF. The full variable domain, its missing parts supplied by reference TRBV5-4 and TRBJ2-1, is ETGVTQSPTHLIKTRGQQVTLRCSSQSGHNTVSWYQQALGQGPQFIFQYYREEENGRGNFPPRFSGLQFPNYSSELNVNALELDDSALYLCASTPGGGSDHKVNEQFFGPGTRLTVL.

The chain links TRBV27 to TRBJ2-7; TRBD1 agrees at 11 bases. V shed 5 bases and J 7 bases; nucleotides not matched to a gene: 10. The CDR3 spans 15 residues. Per the germline V gene, CDR1 is MNHEY and CDR2 is SMNVEV (reference sequence). The CDR3 protein is CASSTGQGASREQYF. The CDR3 nucleotides are TGTGCCAGCAGTACAGGACAGGGGGCGTCTAGGGAGCAGTACTTC.

This clone has only a few counts. J is TRBJ2-1 and V is TRBV5-6; D ambiguous. The CDR3 has 15 amino acids. V was shortened by 2 bases and J by 4 bases, with 13 bases between the two germline ends. Germline V CDR1 and CDR2: SGHDT, YYEEEE. This CDR3 is CASSFPRAGYNEQFF. For the CDR3, the DNA is TGTGCCAGCAGCTTCCCCCGGGCAGGATACAATGAGCAGTTCTTC. The whole variable domain, filled in from reference TRBV5-6 and TRBJ2-1, reads DAGVTQSPTHLIKTRGQQVTLRCSPKSGHDTVSWYQQALGQGPQFIFQYYEEEERQRGNFPDRFSGHQFPNYSSELNVNALLLGDSALYLCASSFPRAGYNEQFFGPGTRLTVL.

This clone showed up many times. The chain is built from TRBV5-1 and TRBJ1-2; D is uncertain. Per germline, CDR1 SGHRS and CDR2 YFSETQ. The CDR3 covers 12 residues. V lost 5 bases, J lost 8 bases, and 13 bases lay in between. The CDR3 region has the DNA TGCGCCAGCAGGCAGCACACGGAAGGCTACACCTTC. Its protein product is CASRQHTEGYTF.

A few counts support this clone. The genes are TRBV14 and TRBJ1-6, with TRBD1 as a possible D gene (6 bases). Trimming took 3 bases from V and 10 from J, leaving 19 bases between them. The V gene's germline CDR1 is SGHDN and CDR2 FVKESK. The CDR3 consists of 16 residues. The CDR3 loop reads CASSHSRAGVGSPLHF. CDR3 in DNA: TGTGCCAGCAGCCATTCGAGGGCAGGGGTTGGGTCACCCCTCCACTTT.

A few counts support this clone. This chain links TRBV11-2 with TRBJ2-7; D might be TRBD1 or TRBD2, each matching 5 bases. Per germline, CDR1 SGHAT and CDR2 FQNNGV. This CDR3 is built from 15 residues. V gave up 4 bases and J gave up 3 bases, with 16 bases separating them. The CDR3 is CASSSQGGGVYEQYF. The CDR3 DNA sequence: TGTGCCAGCAGCTCTCAGGGTGGGGGAGTCTACGAGCAGTACTTC.

The V gene is TRBV5-4, the J gene TRBJ2-1, with a weak D call TRBD1 (6 bases). V shed 0 bases and J shed 0 bases, with 13 bases lying between them. There are 17 residues in the CDR3. The germline gives CDR1 SGHNT, CDR2 YYREEE (reference sequence). CDR3 sequence (DNA): TGTGCCAGCAGCTTGGCCCCGGGACACGGCTCCTACAATGAGCAGTTCTTC. This codes for CASSLAPGHGSYNEQFF.

The rearrangement uses TRBV20-1 and TRBJ1-2; D is undetermined. This CDR3 has 11 residues. The ends were cut back, 4 bases at V and 5 bases at J, with 8 bases in the middle. Per the germline V gene, CDR1 is DFQATT and CDR2 is SNEGSKA (reference sequence). The CDR3 sequence is CSAKGGYGYTF. CDR3 DNA: TGCAGTGCTAAGGGAGGGTATGGCTACACCTTC.

The V gene is TRBV7-8, the J gene TRBJ2-2; D not resolved. From germline, CDR1 is SGHVS and CDR2 FQNEAQ. With 1 base removed from V and 1 base from J, the gap between germline ends came to 10 bases. The CDR3 is 16 residues long. The CDR3 DNA reads as TGTGCCAGCAGCTTAGACGCTGCAGGGAACACCGGGGAGCTGTTTTTT. Protein product: CASSLDAAGNTGELFF.